This T cell receptor beta chain was found in a study of blood T cell repertoires in COVID-19. In the authors' workflow: Estimation of nucleated cell counts relied on the amplification of reference gene primers. This table comes from immunoSEQ multiplex PCR, and its TCRdb copy is limited to in-frame clones, with some not included. That table gives V, J and clone size, and the DNA gave D and trimming. The sample shows over 45,000 clones, 82% of them seen only once. Deletions cut 4 bases from V and 0 bases from J, with 9 bases between. CDR1 and CDR2 (germline): GTSNPN, SVGIG (reference sequence). The length of the CDR3 is 13 residues.

The origin of this receptor is a man aged 35-49 years with acute or convalescent COVID-19. This sequence joins TRBV30 and TRBJ1-1; D might be TRBD1 (5 bases). The material sequenced was peripheral blood. DNA of the CDR3: TGTGCCTGGAAGACAGACATGAACACTGAAGCTTTCTTT. It translates to CAWKTDMNTEAFF.